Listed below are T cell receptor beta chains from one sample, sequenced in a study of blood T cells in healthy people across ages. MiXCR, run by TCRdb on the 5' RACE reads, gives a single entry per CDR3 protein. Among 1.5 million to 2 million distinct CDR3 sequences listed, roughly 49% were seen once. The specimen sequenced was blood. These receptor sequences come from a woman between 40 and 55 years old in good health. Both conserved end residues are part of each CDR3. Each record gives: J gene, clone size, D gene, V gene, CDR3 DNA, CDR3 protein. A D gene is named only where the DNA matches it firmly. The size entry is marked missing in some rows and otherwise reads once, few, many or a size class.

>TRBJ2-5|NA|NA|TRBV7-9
TGTGCCAGCAGCCTGCAGGGGCGTAGGGAGACCCAGTACTTC
CASSLQGRRETQYF
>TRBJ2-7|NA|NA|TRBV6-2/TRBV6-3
TGTGCCAGCAGTTACGGGACAAGGCTCTACGAGCAGTACTTC
CASSYGTRLYEQYF
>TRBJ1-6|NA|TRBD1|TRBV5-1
TGCGCCAGCAGCATCGGGACAGCTAATTCACCCCTCCACTTT
CASSIGTANSPLHF
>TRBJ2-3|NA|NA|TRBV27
TGTGCCAGCAGTTTAACCATAGCGGCTAGCACAGATACGCAGTATTTT
CASSLTIAASTDTQYF
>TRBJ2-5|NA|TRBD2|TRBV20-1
TGCAGTGCTAAGGGCGGGGGACAAGAGACCCAGTACTTC
CSAKGGGQETQYF
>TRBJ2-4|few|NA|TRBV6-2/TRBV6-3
TGTGCCAGCAGTTATAACCGGGGAGGAAACATTCAGTACTTC
CASSYNRGGNIQYF
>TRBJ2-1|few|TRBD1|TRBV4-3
TGCGCCAGCGGCAGAGCCGGGACAGGGTCTTACAATGAGCAGTTCTTC
CASGRAGTGSYNEQFF
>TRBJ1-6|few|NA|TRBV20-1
TGCAGTGAACAAAAGATTCCTAATTCACCCCTCCACTTT
CSEQKIPNSPLHF
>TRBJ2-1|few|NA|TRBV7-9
TGTGCCAGCAGCTTATTACCACAGAGCTCCTACAATGAGCAGTTCTTC
CASSLLPQSSYNEQFF
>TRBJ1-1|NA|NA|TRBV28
TGTGCCATTTGGGAGGGAAAGAACACTGAAGCTTTCTTT
CAIWEGKNTEAFF
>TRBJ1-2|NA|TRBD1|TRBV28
TGTGCCAGCAGTTTAAACAGGGGGACCTATGGCTACACCTTC
CASSLNRGTYGYTF
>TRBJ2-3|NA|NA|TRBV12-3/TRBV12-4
TGTGCCAGCAGTTTTGAACAGGGTAGATATCGCACAGATACGCAGTATTTT
CASSFEQGRYRTDTQYF
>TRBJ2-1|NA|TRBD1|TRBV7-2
TGTGCCAGCAGCCGGACCTTTCGGACAGGGGGTTTCGATGAGCAGTTCTTC
CASSRTFRTGGFDEQFF
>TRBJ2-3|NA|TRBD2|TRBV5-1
TGCGCCAGCAGCCGGGGGCGCGGGGGGTCGACAGATACGCAGTATTTT
CASSRGRGGSTDTQYF
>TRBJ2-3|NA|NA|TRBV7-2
TGTGCCAGCAGCTTAGCGAGGGGGGGCCGAACAGATACGCAGTATTTT
CASSLARGGRTDTQYF
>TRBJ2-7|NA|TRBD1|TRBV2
TGTGCCAGCAGTGTCGGGACAGGACTATACGAGCAGTACTTC
CASSVGTGLYEQYF
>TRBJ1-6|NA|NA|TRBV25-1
TGTGCCAGCAGTGCGGGGGCCCTCTATAATTCACCCCTCCACTTT
CASSAGALYNSPLHF
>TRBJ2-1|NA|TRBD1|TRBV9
TGTGCCAGCAGCGCTAGGACAGGGGCCTCCTACAATGAGCAGTTCTTC
CASSARTGASYNEQFF
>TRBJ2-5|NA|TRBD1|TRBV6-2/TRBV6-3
TGTGCCAGCAGTACTTATGGACAGGGCCAAGAGACCCAGTACTTC
CASSTYGQGQETQYF
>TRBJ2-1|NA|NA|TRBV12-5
TGTGCTAGTGGTTTGGTTATCGGGACGCCAAACTACAATGAGCAGTTCTTC
CASGLVIGTPNYNEQFF
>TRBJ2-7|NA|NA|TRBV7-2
TGTGCCAGCAGCTTGCATTTACTAGGCCGCGAGCAGTACTTC
CASSLHLLGREQYF
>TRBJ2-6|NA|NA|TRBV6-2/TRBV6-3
TGTGCCAGCAGCCACAGGGCCTGGGCCAACGTCCTGACTTTC
CASSHRAWANVLTF
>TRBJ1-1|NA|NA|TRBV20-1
TGCAGTGCTAGACGTATCACTGAAGCTTTCTTT
CSARRITEAFF
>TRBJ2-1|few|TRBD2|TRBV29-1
TGCAGCGTTCAGGGACTAGCGGGAATAGGTGAGCAGTTCTTC
CSVQGLAGIGEQFF
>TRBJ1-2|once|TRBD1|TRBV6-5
TGTGCCAGCAGAACCCTAGACAGGGGAGAGAACTATGGCTACACCTTC
CASRTLDRGENYGYTF
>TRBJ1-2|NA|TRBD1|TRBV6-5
TGTGCCAGCAGAAGACCGGGACAGGGAGTCCATGGCTACACCTTC
CASRRPGQGVHGYTF
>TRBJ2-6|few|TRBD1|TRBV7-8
TGTGCCAGCAGCCTAAGGGGGCACCGCGTCCTGACTTTC
CASSLRGHRVLTF
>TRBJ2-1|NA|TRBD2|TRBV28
TGTGCCAGCAGACCTACCTTACTAGCGGGGGGGCTAAGCTCCTACAATGAGCAGTTCTTC
CASRPTLLAGGLSSYNEQFF
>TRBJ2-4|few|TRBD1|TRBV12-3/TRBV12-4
TGTGCCAGCAGTTACGGGACAGGCTCAGCCAAAAACATTCAGTACTTC
CASSYGTGSAKNIQYF
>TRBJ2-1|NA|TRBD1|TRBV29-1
TGCAGCGTTCCGACAGGGTACAATGAGCAGTTCTTC
CSVPTGYNEQFF
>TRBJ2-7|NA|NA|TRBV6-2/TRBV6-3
TGTGCCAGCAGTTACGGGCAACCTGACTACCACTACGAGCAGTACTTC
CASSYGQPDYHYEQYF
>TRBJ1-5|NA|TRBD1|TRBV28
TGTGCCAGCAGTTTCTTAACAGGGGGGAATCAGCCCCAGCATTTT
CASSFLTGGNQPQHF